These 31 T cell receptor beta chains share one sample of origin, sequenced in a study of OX40 agonist ivuxolimab in advanced cancers. TCRdb keeps only in-frame clones here, not all; method: immunoSEQ multiplex PCR. The data contain tens of thousands of clones, about 88% of them singletons. Sequenced here: CD4+ or CD8+ T cells sorted from blood, sampled in a trial of the OX40 agonist ivuxolimab. Receptors were obtained from an adult with an advanced solid tumor such as melanoma, head and neck, liver or kidney cancer.

This sequence joins TRBV7-8 and TRBJ2-1; no clear D. CDR1 SGHVS and CDR2 FQNEAQ come from the germline V gene. V lost 1 base, J lost 6 bases, and 4 bases lay in between. CDR3 length: 12 amino acids. The CDR3 loop reads CASSLDPNEQFF. CDR3 sequence (DNA): TGTGCCAGCAGCTTAGACCCCAATGAGCAGTTCTTC. The variable domain in full, with the rest retrieved from reference TRBV7-8 and TRBJ2-1, is GAGVSQSPRYKVAKRGQDVALRCDPISGHVSLFWYQQALGQGPEFLTYFQNEAQLDKSGLPSDRFFAERPEGSVSTLKIQRTQQEDSAVYLCASSLDPNEQFFGPGTRLTVL.

In this sample, this clone turned up a few times. The chain uses TRBV6-4 and TRBJ2-1; 7 nucleotides align to TRBD2. The CDR3 has 15 residues. Looked up from germline, CDR1 is MRHNA and CDR2 is SNTAGT. With 4 bases clipped from V and 5 bases from J, the junction kept 8 bases outside the gene matches. Written as DNA, the CDR3 is TGTGCCAGCAGTGGCGGGAGTGTGGGGAACAATGAGCAGTTCTTC. Its translation is CASSGGSVGNNEQFF.

V is TRBV4-1 and J is TRBJ2-1; 11 positions match TRBD2. J gave up 2 bases and V 4 bases, and 10 bases lay outside the gene matches. The CDR3 contains 18 residues. Germline values: CDR1 MGHRA, CDR2 YSYEKL. The CDR3 sequence is CASSLQNSGRAPYNEQFF. The CDR3 nucleotides are TGCGCCAGCAGCCTCCAGAATAGCGGGAGGGCCCCCTACAATGAGCAGTTCTTC.

The V call is TRBV7-2, the J call TRBJ2-1; D may match TRBD1 or TRBD2 (5 bases each). The germline V gene has CDR1 SGHTA and CDR2 FQGNSA. Trimming removed 4 bases at V and 7 bases at J, with 14 bases between. The CDR3 runs 14 residues. This CDR3 reads CASSSGPVRNEQFF. CDR3 DNA: TGTGCCAGCAGCTCGGGACCCGTTAGAAATGAGCAGTTCTTC.

The genes are TRBV19 and TRBJ1-1; D call uncertain. This CDR3 spans 15 amino acids. V was shortened by 1 base and J by 1 base, with 10 bases between the two germline ends. Germline V gene data show CDR1 as LNHDA and CDR2 as SQIVND (reference sequence). CDR3 loop: CASSIAARSNTEAFF. The CDR3, as DNA: TGTGCCAGTAGTATAGCGGCCAGATCGAACACTGAAGCTTTCTTT.

In DNA, the CDR3 is TGTGCCAGCAGTGTGAGGAACGGCTACACCTTC. Protein sequence: CASSVRNGYTF. The chain recombines TRBV6-5 with TRBJ1-2; D unclear. Germline-derived CDR1 and CDR2 are MNHEY and SVGAGI. The ends were cut back, 5 bases at V and 8 bases at J, with 9 bases in the middle. This CDR3 has 11 amino acids.

This chain connects TRBV6-5 to TRBJ1-5; D gene uncertain. Germline V gene lookup returns CDR1 MNHEY and CDR2 SVGAGI. The CDR3 extends over 13 amino acids. V was trimmed by 7 bases and J by 4 bases, leaving 11 bases between them. CDR3 sequence reads: CASTLAQNQPQHF. CDR3 nucleotides: TGTGCCAGCACCCTAGCCCAGAATCAGCCCCAGCATTTT.

The J gene is TRBJ2-7, the V gene TRBV18; 8 bases line up with TRBD2. CDR3 length: 16 residues. With V trimmed by 0 bases and J by 6 bases, 10 bases remained unmatched. In germline, CDR1 is KGHSH, CDR2 LQKENI. The CDR3 nucleotides read TGTGCCAGCTCACCACCGGGACTAGTAGAGGCTTCCGAGCAGTACTTC. It codes for CASSPPGLVEASEQYF.

The gene calls are TRBV28 and TRBJ2-7; 7 nucleotides agree with TRBD2. V dropped 0 bases and J dropped 1; count of bases not matched to a gene: 3. Germline loops: CDR1 MDHEN, CDR2 SYDVKM. This CDR3 is built from 15 residues. The chain's CDR3 is CASSLWASGSYEQYF. In DNA, the CDR3 is TGTGCCAGCAGTTTATGGGCTAGCGGTTCCTACGAGCAGTACTTC.

The chain joins TRBV9 to TRBJ2-1; no clear D. The CDR3 has 13 residues. In germline, CDR1 is SGDLS, CDR2 YYNGEE. Between the trimmed V and J ends, which lost 0 bases and 4 bases, there was a span of 5 bases. In nucleotides, the CDR3 is TGTGCCAGCAGCGTAGCGGATTACAATGAGCAGTTCTTC. Translated: CASSVADYNEQFF.

This clone was detected only once. V usage is TRBV27 and J usage is TRBJ1-2; the D gene is possibly TRBD1 (5 bases). The V end lost 5 bases, the J end lost 4 bases, and 17 bases lay between the germline ends. The CDR3 is 15 amino acids. The germline V gene has CDR1 MNHEY and CDR2 SMNVEV (reference sequence). The CDR3 coding sequence is TGTGCCAGCAGTCGACAGTCATATGCGATCTATGGCTACACCTTC. Protein: CASSRQSYAIYGYTF.

The rearrangement uses TRBV28 and TRBJ1-5; D unclear. V lost 7 bases and J 5 bases, leaving 12 bases between the germline ends. The CDR3 consists of 13 residues. Germline V lookup: CDR1 MDHEN, CDR2 SYDVKM. DNA for the CDR3: TGTGCCAGCACGGGGTTGATTCATCAGCCCCAGCATTTT. Translated, it gives CASTGLIHQPQHF.

This clone was found once. The J gene is TRBJ2-1, the V gene TRBV10-3; no firm D call. The germline CDR1 and CDR2 sequences are ENHRY and SYGVKD. This CDR3 spans 16 amino acids. Trimming cost V 5 bases and J 5 bases, with 19 bases left between them. DNA of the CDR3: TGTGCCATCAGTAAAACTACCCCGGAGCGTAACAATGAGCAGTTCTTC. As protein: CAISKTTPERNNEQFF.

In this sample, this clone turned up once. The chain has TRBV11-1 and TRBJ2-6; TRBD2 matches 10 bases. V shed 7 bases, J shed 2 bases, and the junction held 11 bases outside the gene matches. The CDR3 is made up of 18 amino acids. CDR1 SGHAT and CDR2 FQDESV come from the germline V gene (reference sequence). The CDR3 here is CASTPDSGRIPGANVLTF. CDR3 sequence (DNA): TGTGCCAGCACCCCAGATAGCGGGAGGATCCCTGGGGCCAACGTCCTGACTTTC. Full variable domain (rest looked up from reference TRBV11-1 and TRBJ2-6): EAEVAQSPRYKITEKSQAVAFWCDPISGHATLYWYRQILGQGPELLVQFQDESVVDDSQLPKDRFSAERLKGVDSTLKIQPAELGDSAMYLCASTPDSGRIPGANVLTFGAGSRLTVL.

This clone was observed a single time. Possible read error: a much larger clone is one base away. The sample carries other DNA sequences with the same CDR3. The chain recombines TRBV7-3 with TRBJ2-3; no reliable D call. Per germline, CDR1 SGHTA and CDR2 FQGTGA. Trimming removed 5 bases from V and 0 bases from J, with 3 bases in between. This CDR3 is built from 12 residues. The CDR3 bases are TGTGCCAGCAGCCCAAGCACAGATACGCAGTATTTT. It yields the protein CASSPSTDTQYF. The entire variable domain, with the rest obtained from reference TRBV7-3 and TRBJ2-3, is as follows: GAGVSQTPSNKVTEKGKYVELRCDPISGHTALYWYRQSLGQGPEFLIYFQGTGAADDSGLPNDRFFAVRPEGSVSTLKIQRTERGDSAVYLCASSPSTDTQYFGPGTRLTVL.

This rearrangement joins TRBV4-2 to TRBJ2-1, with D unresolved. With 0 bases removed from V and 1 base from J, the gap between germline ends came to 10 bases. This CDR3 comprises 16 residues. The germline V gene encodes CDR1 LGHNA and CDR2 YNFKEQ. The CDR3 bases are TGTGCCAGCAGCCAAGATTGGCTAAAGTCCTACAATGAGCAGTTCTTC. This translates into CASSQDWLKSYNEQFF.

The V gene is TRBV28, the J gene TRBJ1-2; 10 bases map to TRBD1. Germline V gives CDR1 MDHEN, CDR2 SYDVKM. The CDR3 contains 17 residues. Losses at the gene ends were 6 bases for V and 1 base for J; bases not matched to a gene: 11. The CDR3 nucleotides are TGTGCCAGCAGCTCGCCGGGGACAGGGGTCCTTAACTATGGCTACACCTTC. The encoded protein is CASSSPGTGVLNYGYTF.

The gene calls are TRBV4-1 and TRBJ2-7; TRBD2 agrees at 14 bases. From germline, CDR1 is MGHRA and CDR2 YSYEKL. This CDR3 comprises 14 residues. The junction had 4 bases not matched to a gene; V was cut back by 6 bases and J by 6 bases. For the CDR3, the DNA is TGCGCCAGCAGGGGACTAGCGGGAGCGCGCGAGCAGTACTTC. Its protein product is CASRGLAGAREQYF.

The chain has TRBV27 and TRBJ2-3, with no clear D. Germline V gene lookup returns CDR1 MNHEY and CDR2 SMNVEV (reference sequence). Trimming cost V 3 bases and J 1 base, with 11 bases left between them. CDR3 length: 15 amino acids. CDR3 amino acids: CASSFVVSGTDTQYF. The CDR3 DNA follows: TGTGCCAGCAGTTTCGTGGTCAGTGGCACAGATACGCAGTATTTT.

The genes are TRBV9 and TRBJ1-3; D not resolved. CDR1 is SGDLS and CDR2 is YYNGEE in the germline V gene. The length of the CDR3 is 14 residues. V was clipped by 0 bases and J by 4 bases, with 8 bases between them. The chain's CDR3 is CASSVDGGGNTIYF. As DNA, the CDR3 is TGTGCCAGCAGCGTAGATGGAGGGGGAAACACCATATATTTT.

The chain has TRBV27 and TRBJ1-1, with unresolved D. Trimming shortened V by 1 base and J by 4 bases, and 13 bases separated the two germline ends. The CDR3 has 15 residues. Germline CDR1 is MNHEY and CDR2 is SMNVEV (reference sequence). The CDR3 is CASSLWATRSTEAFF. The CDR3 coding sequence is TGTGCCAGCAGTTTATGGGCCACAAGGAGCACTGAAGCTTTCTTT.

This clone has a handful of counts. CDR3 region: CASSQGGDSSQYF. Written as DNA, the CDR3 is TGTGCCAGCAGCCAGGGAGGGGATAGCTCTCAGTATTTT. The chain has TRBV11-3 and TRBJ2-3, with 7 bases matching TRBD2. This CDR3 spans 13 amino acids. The V segment lost 5 bases and the J segment 12 bases; nucleotides outside the gene matches: 11. Germline V gene lookup returns CDR1 SGHNT and CDR2 YENEEA.

V and J are TRBV7-2 and TRBJ2-7, with 13 bases matching TRBD2. The junction had 1 base not matched to a gene; V was cut back by 5 bases and J by 3 bases. Germline-derived CDR1 and CDR2 are SGHTA and FQGNSA. The CDR3 is 14 amino acids. The CDR3 nucleotides are TGTGCCAGCAGCAGGACTAGCGGGAGCTACGAGCAGTACTTC. Its translation: CASSRTSGSYEQYF.

The chain has TRBV5-1 and TRBJ1-1, with D possibly TRBD1 on 6 matching bases. The CDR3 length is 12 residues. V was cut by 5 bases and J by 6 bases, with 11 bases left in between. Germline V gene data show CDR1 as SGHRS and CDR2 as YFSETQ. CDR3 nucleotides: TGCGCCAGCAGTTTGACAGGTTCTGAAGCTTTCTTT. Translating it yields CASSLTGSEAFF.

The V call is TRBV7-2, the J call TRBJ2-1; TRBD2 matches 10 bases. With V trimmed by 1 base and J by 5 bases, 5 bases remained unmatched. This CDR3 has 16 residues. In germline, CDR1 is SGHTA, CDR2 FQGNSA. Here the CDR3 DNA reads TGTGCCAGCAGCTTAGTTTTAACTAGCGGGAACAATGAGCAGTTCTTC. Protein: CASSLVLTSGNNEQFF.

This sequence joins TRBV7-2 and TRBJ1-2; D gene unclear. From germline, CDR1 is SGHTA and CDR2 FQGNSA. The CDR3 covers 14 residues. The germline V and J ends were trimmed by 4 bases and 8 bases, with 17 bases remaining between them. CDR3 sequence reads: CASSSRTGLWGYTF. DNA for the CDR3: TGTGCCAGCAGCTCAAGGACGGGCCTTTGGGGCTACACCTTC.

V is TRBV9 and J is TRBJ1-3, with D unresolved. The V and J ends lost 0 bases and 5 bases respectively, with 9 bases between them. This CDR3 has 14 amino acids. CDR1 is SGDLS, CDR2 YYNGEE, per germline. CDR3 nucleotides: TGTGCCAGCAGCGTAGGAGAACTCCGAAACACCATATATTTT. Its translation is CASSVGELRNTIYF.

The chain links TRBV28 to TRBJ1-6, with D possibly matching TRBD1 (6 bases). The CDR3 consists of 14 residues. Germline V gene lookup returns CDR1 MDHEN and CDR2 SYDVKM. Trimming removed 7 bases at V and 7 bases at J, with 14 bases between. CDR3 DNA: TGTGCCAGCAAAAAGCACAGGGCGAATTCACCCCTCCACTTT. Amino acid sequence: CASKKHRANSPLHF.

CDR3 sequence: CASSLGLAGPAGELFF. The CDR3 bases are TGTGCCAGCAGCCTCGGACTAGCGGGTCCCGCCGGGGAGCTGTTTTTT. The rearrangement links TRBV7-2 to TRBJ2-2, with 11 bases lining up with TRBD2. This CDR3 has 16 residues. V lost 5 bases, J lost 6 bases, and 8 bases stayed unmatched. Germline assignment: CDR1 SGHTA and CDR2 FQGNSA.

V usage is TRBV19 and J usage is TRBJ2-6, with 13 bases matching TRBD2. J lost 0 bases, V lost 6 bases, and 5 bases had no gene match. Germline V gene sequence: CDR1 LNHDA, CDR2 SQIVND (reference sequence). The CDR3 runs to 18 residues. CDR3: CASSDTSGRGSGANVLTF. The CDR3 region has the DNA TGTGCCAGTAGCGATACTAGCGGGAGGGGCTCTGGGGCCAACGTCCTGACTTTC.

The chain combines TRBV10-2 with TRBJ1-2, with 9 bases that match TRBD1. This CDR3 is built from 17 residues. Germline V gene lookup returns CDR1 WSHSY and CDR2 SAAADI. The trim removed 3 bases at V and 6 bases at J, leaving 14 bases unmatched. CDR3: CASSEYVGTGSTNGYTF. The CDR3 region has the DNA TGCGCCAGCAGTGAATATGTGGGGACAGGGTCGACTAATGGCTACACCTTC.